Listed below are T cell receptor beta chains from one sample, sequenced in a study of cytomegalovirus exposure and HLA in healthy donors. Data came from immunoSEQ multiplex PCR; TCRdb stores just in-frame clones and leaves some out. The repertoire has 65,000 to 90,000 clones, 65% to 85% of them found once; the top ten carry roughly an eighth. The specimen was PBMCs. Receptors originate from a man in his 70s in good health and CMV-seronegative. CDR3s include the opening cysteine and the closing phenylalanine or tryptophan. The D gene is left open where the match is weak. Clone sizes are given selectively: once, few, many, or a class where the clone is expanded.

>TRBJ1-1|TRBD1|TRBV6-1|15|few
CASSPRTGGHAEAFF
TGTGCCAGCAGTCCTCGGACAGGGGGCCACGCTGAAGCTTTCTTT
>TRBJ2-1|NA|TRBV10-2|13|NA
CASSEYRWNEQFF
TGCGCCAGCAGTGAGTACAGGTGGAATGAGCAGTTCTTC
>TRBJ1-1|NA|TRBV18|17|NA
CASSPGPPGTLNTEAFF
TGTGCCAGCTCACCCGGACCTCCTGGGACACTGAACACTGAAGCTTTCTTT
>TRBJ2-5|TRBD2|TRBV6-1|13|NA
CASTSGGPGTQYF
TGTGCCAGCACTAGCGGGGGCCCTGGGACCCAGTACTTC
>TRBJ1-1|TRBD1|TRBV6-4|14|once
CASSEGQENTEAFF
TGTGCCAGCAGTGAGGGACAGGAGAACACTGAAGCTTTCTTT
>TRBJ1-2|TRBD1|TRBV18|14|NA
CASSPGTGTYGYTF
TGTGCCAGCTCACCCGGGACAGGGACTTATGGCTACACCTTC
>TRBJ1-2|NA|TRBV6-1|13|NA
CASSVEINYGYTF
TGTGCCAGCAGTGTTGAGATTAACTATGGCTACACCTTC
>TRBJ2-1|TRBD1|TRBV7-6|15|NA
CASSLGTGDYNEQFF
TGTGCCAGCAGCTTAGGGACAGGGGATTACAATGAGCAGTTCTTC
>TRBJ2-3|TRBD2|TRBV6-1|15|NA
CASSRDYSSTDTQYF
TGTGCCAGCTCTCGGGACTACTCTAGCACAGATACGCAGTATTTT
>TRBJ1-1|NA|TRBV5-1|17|NA
CASSLASVGTLNTEAFF
TGCGCCAGCAGCTTGGCCTCGGTGGGCACCCTGAACACTGAAGCTTTCTTT
>TRBJ1-2|NA|TRBV19|15|few
CASSIVNRETAAYTF
TGTGCCAGTAGTATAGTGAACAGAGAGACCGCTGCCTACACCTTC
>TRBJ2-3|TRBD2|TRBV28|15|NA
CASSFGGTQGDTQYF
TGTGCCAGCAGTTTCGGGGGGACCCAAGGAGATACGCAGTATTTT
>TRBJ2-2|NA|TRBV7-6|15|NA
CASSFTTVNTGELFF
TGTGCCAGCAGCTTTACGACAGTAAACACCGGGGAGCTGTTTTTT
>TRBJ2-3|TRBD1|TRBV30|14|NA
CAWSIGTATDTQYF
TGTGCCTGGAGTATTGGGACAGCCACAGATACGCAGTATTTT
>TRBJ2-6|NA|TRBV19|20|NA
CALGAVGRADRNSGANVLTF
TGTGCCCTGGGAGCGGTTGGACGGGCGGACAGAAACTCTGGGGCCAACGTCCTGACTTTC
>TRBJ2-7|NA|TRBV28|13|NA
CASSWGRAYEQYF
TGTGCCAGCAGTTGGGGCAGGGCCTACGAGCAGTACTTC
>TRBJ1-1|NA|TRBV6-5|13|NA
CASTDGQPPEAFF
TGTGCCAGCACTGATGGACAGCCTCCTGAAGCTTTCTTT
>TRBJ2-3|TRBD1|TRBV6-4|15|NA
CASSPGQGGADTQYF
TGTGCCAGCAGCCCGGGACAGGGAGGCGCAGATACGCAGTATTTT
>TRBJ2-7|TRBD1|TRBV10-1|14|few
CASSSQGATYEQYF
TGCGCCAGCAGTTCACAGGGGGCTACCTACGAGCAGTACTTC
>TRBJ2-3|TRBD2|TRBV7-6|16|once
CASSPRSGSGTDTQYF
TGTGCCAGCAGCCCCCGTAGCGGGAGTGGGACAGATACGCAGTATTTT
>TRBJ2-5|NA|TRBV4-3|16|NA
CASSQEYKGFQETQYF
TGCGCCAGCAGCCAAGAGTATAAGGGGTTCCAAGAGACCCAGTACTTC
>TRBJ1-1|NA|TRBV7-2|15|NA
CASSLRPGLNTEAFF
TGTGCCAGCAGCTTACGTCCAGGCCTAAACACTGAAGCTTTCTTT